The 5 T cell receptor beta chains presented below share a single source sample, sequenced in a study of blood T cell repertoires in COVID-19. Produced via immunoSEQ multiplex PCR; TCRdb's table is partial and in-frame only. Here the sample spans more than 250,000 clones, roughly 86% being singletons. Material: PBMCs or T cells enriched from blood (not recorded which). The receptors derive from a young woman who had recovered from COVID-19.

CDR3 DNA: TGCGCCAGCAGCCAAGATCTCGTAGCGGGGGGGCCGGGCTCCTACAATGAGCAGTTCTTC. It specifies CASSQDLVAGGPGSYNEQFF. The chain carries TRBV4-1 and TRBJ2-1; TRBD2 agrees at 11 bases. With V trimmed by 0 bases and J by 0 bases, 10 bases remained unmatched. This CDR3 region has 20 residues. CDR1 is MGHRA, CDR2 YSYEKL, per germline.

This chain joins TRBV6-2 or TRBV6-3 and TRBJ2-7; 10 nucleotides align to TRBD2. Germline V gene data show CDR1 as MNHEY and CDR2 as SVGEGT. The V gene end was trimmed by 6 bases and the J gene end by 0 bases; junction bases not matched to a gene: 5. The CDR3 runs to 15 residues. The CDR3 DNA reads as TGTGCCAGCAGCCAACAGCGGGGGGGCTCCTACGAGCAGTACTTC. Protein product: CASSQQRGGSYEQYF.

This clone appeared once. V gene TRBV28 combines with J gene TRBJ1-1, with 7 nucleotides matching TRBD1. J was trimmed by 0 bases and V by 3 bases; bases with no gene match: 13. The CDR3 is 18 residues long. Germline CDR1 MDHEN, CDR2 SYDVKM. CDR3 loop: CASSFINALGQLNTEAFF. Written as DNA, the CDR3 is TGTGCCAGCAGTTTCATTAACGCCTTGGGACAGTTGAACACTGAAGCTTTCTTT. Filled out from reference TRBV28 and TRBJ1-1, the complete variable domain reads DVKVTQSSRYLVKRTGEKVFLECVQDMDHENMFWYRQDPGLGLRLIYFSYDVKMKEKGDIPEGYSVSREKKERFSLILESASTNQTSMYLCASSFINALGQLNTEAFFGQGTRLTVV.

The genes are TRBV27 and TRBJ2-7, with D hard to call. The CDR3 totals 15 residues. V was clipped by 2 bases and J by 6 bases, with 17 bases between them. In germline, CDR1 is MNHEY, CDR2 SMNVEV (reference sequence). CDR3: CASSLVGPGGPEQYF. CDR3 in DNA: TGTGCCAGCAGTTTAGTAGGCCCAGGTGGCCCCGAGCAGTACTTC.

The V gene is TRBV19, the J gene TRBJ2-1, with 11 bases lining up with TRBD2. The CDR3 consists of 16 residues. With V trimmed by 3 bases and J by 4 bases, 5 bases remained unmatched. Germline values: CDR1 LNHDA, CDR2 SQIVND (reference sequence). DNA of the CDR3: TGTGCCAGTAGTATTCTAGCGGGAGGTACTTACAATGAGCAGTTCTTC. Its translation is CASSILAGGTYNEQFF.